Below, 25 T cell receptor beta chains from the same sample are listed, as sequenced in a study of blood T cells in healthy people across ages. Alongside a J-beta primer mix, a sample-barcoded 5' primer served in a second PCR lasting roughly 6 to 11 cycles. TCRdb called the 5' RACE reads again in MiXCR, with one record for every CDR3 protein. Here the sample spans 1.5 million to 2 million distinct CDR3 sequences, around 50% being singletons. The sequenced sample consisted of blood. These receptor sequences come from a woman between 40 and 50 years old in good health.

This chain links TRBV20-1 with TRBJ2-3, with 13 positions matching TRBD2. This CDR3 is 16 amino acids long. J was trimmed by 12 bases and V by 4 bases; bases with no gene match: 16. Germline CDR1 DFQATT, CDR2 SNEGSKA (reference sequence). The CDR3 nucleotides read TGCAGTGCTATCCCCGGGACTAGCGGGGCGCGAGAGACCCAGTATTTT. Amino acids: CSAIPGTSGARETQYF.

The rearrangement uses TRBV29-1 and TRBJ2-7, with D perhaps matching TRBD1 (7 bases). CDR1 is SQVTM and CDR2 is ANQGSEA in the germline V gene. Trimming shortened V by 5 bases and J by 2 bases, and 10 bases separated the two germline ends. This CDR3 has 12 amino acids. The CDR3 spells CSVQGGTYEQYF. CDR3 nucleotide sequence: TGCAGCGTTCAGGGGGGCACCTACGAGCAGTACTTC.

The chain employs TRBV20-1 and TRBJ2-3; unclear D gene. Trimming removed 1 base from V and 3 bases from J, with 11 bases in between. Per the germline V gene, CDR1 is DFQATT and CDR2 is SNEGSKA (reference sequence). CDR3 size: 14 residues. The CDR3 sequence is CSARGVSGTDTQYF. As DNA, the CDR3 is TGCAGTGCTAGAGGAGTAAGTGGGACAGATACGCAGTATTTT.

This CDR3 reads CSAKQGGEGSPLHF. The DNA for the CDR3 is TGCAGTGCTAAACAGGGGGGCGAAGGTTCACCCCTCCACTTT. The V call is TRBV20-1, the J call TRBJ1-6; TRBD1 agrees at 8 bases. The CDR3 extends over 14 amino acids. The junction had 8 bases not matched to a gene; V was cut back by 4 bases and J by 9 bases. Germline V lookup: CDR1 DFQATT, CDR2 SNEGSKA (reference sequence).

The CDR3 DNA sequence: TGCAGCGTAGTGACAGGGGCAGGGGGCTACACCTTC. This gives the protein CSVVTGAGGYTF. This rearrangement joins TRBV29-1 to TRBJ1-2; TRBD1 aligns across 8 bases. Per the germline V gene, CDR1 is SQVTM and CDR2 is ANQGSEA. CDR3 length: 12 residues. V shed 6 bases and J 8 bases; nucleotides not matched to a gene: 8.

The V and J genes are TRBV12-3 or TRBV12-4 and TRBJ2-5, with D tentatively TRBD2 (6 bases). Deletions cut 2 bases from V and 1 base from J, with 11 bases between. There are 15 residues in the CDR3. CDR3 region: CASSLRRGAQETQYF. CDR3 bases: TGTGCCAGCAGTTTAAGGCGGGGTGCCCAAGAGACCCAGTACTTC.

The V and J genes are TRBV28 and TRBJ2-1; TRBD1 is a possible D gene (5 bases). CDR1 and CDR2 from the germline V gene are MDHEN and SYDVKM. V gave up 3 bases and J gave up 6 bases, with 27 bases separating them. The CDR3 runs to 19 residues. This chain's CDR3 is CASSFSDTNFVLVGNEQFF. For the CDR3, the DNA is TGTGCCAGCAGTTTCTCGGACACCAACTTCGTACTTGTAGGCAATGAGCAGTTCTTC.

The rearrangement links TRBV27 to TRBJ1-2, with 9 bases aligning to TRBD1. V lost 6 bases, J lost 11 bases, and 10 bases stayed unmatched. The V gene's germline CDR1 is MNHEY and CDR2 SMNVEV (reference sequence). The CDR3 has 13 residues. The CDR3 nucleotides are TGTGCCAGCAGCTCCATCCCCGGGACAGGGTACACCTTC. This encodes CASSSIPGTGYTF.

The chain uses TRBV10-3 and TRBJ2-1; 8 bases fit TRBD2. The CDR3 has 14 residues. J lost 6 bases, V lost 11 bases, and 12 bases had no gene match. Germline V gene sequence: CDR1 ENHRY, CDR2 SYGVKD. This CDR3 is CAVSTGGAFNEQFF. CDR3 nucleotide sequence: TGTGCCGTTAGTACGGGGGGGGCTTTCAATGAGCAGTTCTTC.

This clonotype has only a few counts. The chain uses TRBV4-2 and TRBJ2-5; 11 nucleotides line up with TRBD2. This CDR3 region has 14 residues. V shed 8 bases and J 2 bases; nucleotides not matched to a gene: 4. Germline V gene sequence: CDR1 LGHNA, CDR2 YNFKEQ. DNA for the CDR3: TGTGCCAGCCAAGCTAGCGGGGGGCAAGAGACCCAGTACTTC. Translating it yields CASQASGGQETQYF.

V usage is TRBV12-3 or TRBV12-4 and J usage is TRBJ2-5, with a tentative D call TRBD2 (6 bases). The germline V and J ends were trimmed by 1 base and 1 base, with 13 bases remaining between them. CDR3 length: 16 amino acids. The CDR3 coding sequence is TGTGCCAGCAGTTTAGAAGGCAGGAGGGCCCAAGAGACCCAGTACTTC. It codes for CASSLEGRRAQETQYF.

The gene calls are TRBV7-2 and TRBJ2-4; 7 nucleotides agree with TRBD1. The trim removed 4 bases at V and 8 bases at J, leaving 8 bases unmatched. The CDR3 sequence is 14 residues long. The V gene's germline CDR1 is SGHTA and CDR2 FQGNSA. CDR3 nucleotide sequence: TGTGCCAGCAGCTCCCGGACAGGATGGGACATTCAGTACTTC. Encoded protein: CASSSRTGWDIQYF.

This clonotype appeared a few times. This rearrangement joins TRBV13 to TRBJ2-5, with D possibly matching TRBD2 (5 bases). Looked up from germline, CDR1 is PRHDT and CDR2 is FYEKMQ (reference sequence). V dropped 2 bases and J dropped 1 base, with 26 bases sitting between them. The CDR3 is 20 residues long. The CDR3 loop reads CASSLSPARIITRSQETQYF. CDR3 sequence (DNA): TGTGCCAGCAGCTTAAGCCCCGCCCGTATCATCACTAGATCCCAAGAGACCCAGTACTTC. Based on the CDR3 plus reference TRBV13 and TRBJ2-5, the full variable domain is AAGVIQSPRHLIKEKRETATLKCYPIPRHDTVYWYQQGPGQDPQFLISFYEKMQSDKGSIPDRFSAQQFSDYHSELNMSSLELGDSALYFCASSLSPARIITRSQETQYFGPGTRLLVL.

This rearrangement joins TRBV5-6 to TRBJ1-1; the D is unclear. This CDR3 is built from 13 residues. Looked up from germline, CDR1 is SGHDT and CDR2 is YYEEEE. Trimming cost V 0 bases and J 5 bases, with 8 bases left between them. Here the CDR3 reads CASSLGLVTEAFF. DNA of the CDR3: TGTGCCAGCAGCTTGGGGCTCGTTACTGAAGCTTTCTTT.

The rearrangement uses TRBV20-1 and TRBJ2-5; 9 nucleotides line up with TRBD1. Unmatched junction bases numbered 9, after V lost 2 bases and J lost 5 bases. The CDR3 extends over 15 amino acids. Germline V gene sequence: CDR1 DFQATT, CDR2 SNEGSKA (reference sequence). CDR3 in amino acids: CSARTGGSPQETQYF. CDR3 bases: TGCAGTGCTAGAACAGGGGGCTCTCCCCAGGAGACCCAGTACTTC.

The rearrangement joins TRBV5-1 to TRBJ2-3, with unresolved D. V was pared by 0 bases and J by 0 bases, with 11 bases between. The germline V gene has CDR1 SGHRS and CDR2 YFSETQ. The CDR3 spans 16 residues. The CDR3 here is CASSLVRLSSTDTQYF. The CDR3 region has the DNA TGCGCCAGCAGCTTGGTTCGGCTGTCTAGCACAGATACGCAGTATTTT.

The chain couples TRBV7-9 to TRBJ2-1; D is unclear. The germline V gene has CDR1 SEHNR and CDR2 FQNEAQ (reference sequence). Trimming took off 5 bases at V and 9 bases at J, with 14 bases between the two ends. The CDR3 is 13 amino acids. CDR3 bases: TGTGCCAGCAGCGGCGACCCGAAAGGTGAGCAGTTCTTC. Its protein is CASSGDPKGEQFF.

The chain is built from TRBV20-1 and TRBJ2-7; D not certain. The V gene's germline CDR1 is DFQATT and CDR2 SNEGSKA (reference sequence). V was trimmed by 3 bases and J by 7 bases, leaving 16 bases between them. The CDR3 contains 13 residues. CDR3 nucleotide sequence: TGCAGTGCTAGCGTGAGCTCCTACAATGAGCAGTACTTC. Translated, it gives CSASVSSYNEQYF.

This clonotype came up a few times. This chain joins TRBV4-2 and TRBJ2-3, with D unclear. The CDR3 is 14 residues long. Trimming cost V 0 bases and J 4 bases, with 8 bases left between them. Germline V gives CDR1 LGHNA, CDR2 YNFKEQ. CDR3: CASSQDAASDTQYF. DNA for the CDR3: TGTGCCAGCAGCCAAGATGCGGCGTCAGATACGCAGTATTTT.

This chain connects TRBV4-1 to TRBJ2-5; the D gene is possibly TRBD1 (6 bases). Germline CDR1 MGHRA, CDR2 YSYEKL. This CDR3 contains 17 residues. V shed 1 base and J shed 4 bases, with 19 bases lying between them. The CDR3, as DNA: TGCGCCAGCAGCCAAGGTTCGGTGGCAGGGGATGGAGAGACCCAGTACTTC. This codes for CASSQGSVAGDGETQYF.

This rearrangement joins TRBV18 to TRBJ2-5, with 12 bases aligning to TRBD1. Unmatched junction bases numbered 7, after V lost 3 bases and J lost 5 bases. Germline assignment: CDR1 KGHSH and CDR2 LQKENI. The CDR3 spans 16 residues. The CDR3 sequence is CASSPLSGTGGETQYF. CDR3 nucleotide sequence: TGTGCCAGCTCACCGCTTTCCGGGACAGGGGGCGAGACCCAGTACTTC.

The chain recombines TRBV10-3 with TRBJ2-1; 8 positions match TRBD2. Germline trimming cut 8 bases from V and 6 bases from J; bases unmatched to any gene: 9. The CDR3 has 14 amino acids. Germline CDR1 ENHRY, CDR2 SYGVKD. This CDR3 reads CAIAQAGAVNEQFF. CDR3 in DNA: TGTGCCATCGCTCAAGCGGGGGCGGTCAATGAGCAGTTCTTC.

The J gene is TRBJ2-7, the V gene TRBV6-5; maybe TRBD1 (6 bases). CDR1 is MNHEY and CDR2 is SVGAGI in the germline V gene. This CDR3 has 15 amino acids. The germline V and J ends were trimmed by 0 bases and 0 bases, with 9 bases remaining between them. CDR3 region: CASSYSDSVSYEQYF. CDR3 DNA: TGTGCCAGCAGTTACTCGGACAGCGTCTCCTACGAGCAGTACTTC.

The chain has TRBV6-5 and TRBJ2-3, with 7 bases matching TRBD1. The V gene end was trimmed by 2 bases and the J gene end by 0 bases; junction bases not matched to a gene: 5. The CDR3 loop spans 16 amino acids. CDR1 and CDR2 from the germline V gene are MNHEY and SVGAGI. CDR3 nucleotide sequence: TGTGCCAGCAGTTACACAGGGACAGCTAGCACAGATACGCAGTATTTT. It translates to CASSYTGTASTDTQYF.

The J gene is TRBJ2-1, the V gene TRBV13; 9 bases align to TRBD2. From germline, CDR1 is PRHDT and CDR2 FYEKMQ (reference sequence). The junction had 7 bases not matched to a gene; V was cut back by 5 bases and J by 8 bases. The CDR3 has 14 residues. CDR3 region: CASSGAGGGYEQFF. In DNA form, the CDR3 reads TGTGCCAGCAGCGGAGCGGGGGGAGGGTATGAGCAGTTCTTC. The full variable domain, completed using reference TRBV13 and TRBJ2-1, is AAGVIQSPRHLIKEKRETATLKCYPIPRHDTVYWYQQGPGQDPQFLISFYEKMQSDKGSIPDRFSAQQFSDYHSELNMSSLELGDSALYFCASSGAGGGYEQFFGPGTRLTVL.